Detailed here is one TCR beta chain. Original analysis: Estimation of nucleated cell counts relied on the amplification of reference gene primers. Produced via immunoSEQ multiplex PCR; TCRdb's table is partial and in-frame only. V, J and clone size are those of that table, while D and trimming were read from the DNA. Among 140,000 to 150,000 clones listed, 80% were seen once. V was clipped by 1 base and J by 2 bases, with 12 bases between them. CDR1 SGHKS and CDR2 YYEKEE come from the germline V gene (reference sequence). The CDR3 contains 15 residues. This specimen comes from a study of blood T cell repertoires in COVID-19. Study in general: There were acute and convalescent COVID-19 samples, and they came from the United States, Italy and Spain. T cells, B-cell-depleted T cells, or PBMCs provided the cDNA or gDNA that served as material.

V gene TRBV5-5 combines with J gene TRBJ2-5, with a tentative D call TRBD2 (5 bases). Source material: peripheral blood. This clonotype was obtained from a man in his fifties or sixties with active or convalescent COVID-19. CDR3 residues: CASSLREPRQETQYF. In nucleotides, the CDR3 is TGTGCCAGCAGCTTGAGGGAGCCTAGGCAAGAGACCCAGTACTTC.